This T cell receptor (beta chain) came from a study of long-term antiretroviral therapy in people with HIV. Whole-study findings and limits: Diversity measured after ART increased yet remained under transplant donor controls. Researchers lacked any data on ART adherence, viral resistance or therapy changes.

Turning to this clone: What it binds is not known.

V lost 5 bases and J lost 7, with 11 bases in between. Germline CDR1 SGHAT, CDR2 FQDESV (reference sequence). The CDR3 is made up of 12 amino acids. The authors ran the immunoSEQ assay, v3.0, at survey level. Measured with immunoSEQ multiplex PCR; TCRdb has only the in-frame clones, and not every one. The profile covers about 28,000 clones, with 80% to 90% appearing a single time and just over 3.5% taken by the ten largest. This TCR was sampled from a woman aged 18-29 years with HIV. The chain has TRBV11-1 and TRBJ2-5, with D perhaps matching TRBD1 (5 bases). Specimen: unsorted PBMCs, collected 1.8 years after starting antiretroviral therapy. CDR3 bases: TGTGCCAGCAGCCTGGACATGGCGACCCAGTACTTC. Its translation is CASSLDMATQYF.